The 20 T cell receptor beta chains below were found in one sample sequenced in a study of blood T cell repertoires in COVID-19. Libraries were prepared by immunoSEQ multiplex PCR; TCRdb keeps only in-frame clonotypes and omits some of them. The top ten hold about 12% of the sample, which has 200,000 to 300,000 clones, roughly 88% seen once. The sample comprised peripheral blood. The receptors stem from a man older than 75 with acute or convalescent COVID-19.

Points on this clone: Distinct nucleotide sequences in the sample also encode this CDR3. CDR3 region: CASSPDRANYGYTF. The CDR3 DNA reads as TGTGCCAGCTCACCCGACAGGGCCAACTATGGCTACACCTTC. The rearrangement links TRBV18 to TRBJ1-2; 7 positions match TRBD1. CDR1 is KGHSH and CDR2 is LQKENI in the germline V gene. The V and J ends lost 3 bases and 2 bases, in that order; junction bases with no gene match: 3. This CDR3 spans 14 amino acids.

The chain recombines TRBV21-1 with TRBJ2-1; the table's D call, TRBD2, has no DNA check behind it. TRBV21-1 is a recognized pseudogene. The CDR3 runs to 13 residues. Here the CDR3 reads CASGRGSYNEQFF. CDR3 coding DNA: TGTGCCAGCGGACGGGGGTCCTACAATGAGCAGTTCTTC.

In this sample, this clone turned up once. The chain combines TRBV19 with TRBJ2-5, with D unclear. This CDR3 has 13 amino acids. Germline CDR1 LNHDA, CDR2 SQIVND (reference sequence). The V gene lost 3 bases and the J gene lost 1 base, with 6 bases spanning the gap. CDR3 protein: CASSMVVQETQYF. DNA of the CDR3: TGTGCCAGTAGTATGGTAGTCCAAGAGACCCAGTACTTC.

The CDR3 loop is CASSRYPNTGEKLFF. In DNA form, the CDR3 reads TGCGCCAGCAGCCGTTACCCTAACACAGGGGAAAAACTGTTTTTT. This chain uses TRBV5-1 with TRBJ1-4, with D maybe TRBD1 (6 bases). The length of the CDR3 is 15 residues. V was cut by 4 bases and J by 8 bases, with 18 bases left in between. The germline V gene encodes CDR1 SGHRS and CDR2 YFSETQ.

V gene TRBV12-3 or TRBV12-4 combines with J gene TRBJ2-3, with TRBD1 identical over 9 bases. J was trimmed by 14 bases and V by 5 bases; bases with no gene match: 11. The CDR3 spans 13 residues. In DNA, the CDR3 is TGTGCCAGCAGTCCGTTCCCTACAGGGGGCTGGTATTTT. It codes for CASSPFPTGGWYF.

This rearrangement joins TRBV4-2 to TRBJ1-4, with a possible D match to TRBD1 (6 bases). The CDR3 has 16 residues. The germline CDR1 and CDR2 sequences are LGHNA and YNFKEQ. V lost 1 base and J 1 base, leaving 10 bases between the germline ends. This chain's CDR3 is CASSQGLQGTNEKLFF. Here the CDR3 DNA reads TGTGCCAGCAGCCAAGGTTTACAGGGAACTAATGAAAAACTGTTTTTT.

The rearrangement links TRBV5-1 to TRBJ2-3, with 9 bases identical to TRBD1. This CDR3 spans 16 amino acids. CDR1 is SGHRS, CDR2 YFSETQ, per germline. The V segment lost 3 bases and the J segment 3 bases; nucleotides outside the gene matches: 8. CDR3 in DNA: TGCGCCAGCAGCTCTGGACAGGGGACGAGGACAGATACGCAGTATTTT. It is translated as CASSSGQGTRTDTQYF.

The chain couples TRBV5-1 to TRBJ2-5, with a tentative D call TRBD2 (5 bases). CDR1 and CDR2 from the germline V gene are SGHRS and YFSETQ. Trimming left V 2 bases short and J 0 bases short, with 8 bases between. The CDR3 covers 14 residues. CDR3 nucleotide sequence: TGCGCCAGCAGCTTAGTGAGGGACCAAGAGACCCAGTACTTC. It translates to CASSLVRDQETQYF.

This clone has just a few counts. The chain joins TRBV10-3 to TRBJ1-4, with 8 bases lining up with TRBD1. V was pared by 10 bases and J by 4 bases, with 11 bases of the junction left unmatched. CDR3 length: 15 residues. Germline CDR1 is ENHRY and CDR2 is SYGVKD. CDR3 sequence (DNA): TGTGCCACCCGTGACAGGACAGGGAATAATGAAAAACTGTTTTTT. Translated, it gives CATRDRTGNNEKLFF.

The gene calls are TRBV28 and TRBJ1-6, with TRBD1 matching over 7 bases. V was pared by 6 bases and J by 0 bases, with 5 bases of the junction left unmatched. The CDR3 length is 16 residues. The germline CDR1 and CDR2 sequences are MDHEN and SYDVKM. The CDR3 DNA reads TGTGCCAGCAGCTACAGGGGAAGCTCCTATAATTCACCCCTCCACTTT. This sequence encodes CASSYRGSSYNSPLHF.

The chain couples TRBV6-1 to TRBJ1-2, with D possibly TRBD1 on 6 matching bases. The germline CDR1 and CDR2 sequences are MNHNS and SASEGT. The CDR3 loop spans 18 amino acids. V shed 2 bases and J shed 2 bases, with 21 bases lying between them. The CDR3 DNA sequence: TGTGCCAGCAGTGAAAAGGCAGCCTGGGGGGGCCCGAACTATGGCTACACCTTC. It specifies CASSEKAAWGGPNYGYTF.

The V gene is TRBV19, the J gene TRBJ1-2; no definite D call. V was shortened by 6 bases and J by 4 bases, with 12 bases between the two germline ends. This CDR3 region has 13 residues. From germline, CDR1 is LNHDA and CDR2 SQIVND (reference sequence). The CDR3, as DNA: TGTGCCAGTAGCCTCGTAAGCTCCTATGGCTACACCTTC. As protein: CASSLVSSYGYTF.

This clone was seen only once. The chain carries TRBV6-5 and TRBJ1-2; D not certain. The V end lost 0 bases, the J end lost 8 bases, and 7 bases lay between the germline ends. The CDR3 extends over 12 amino acids. Germline V gene data show CDR1 as MNHEY and CDR2 as SVGAGI. CDR3 sequence: CASSYSRHGYTF. Here the CDR3 DNA reads TGTGCCAGCAGTTACTCCCGACACGGCTACACCTTC.

The V call is TRBV6-2 or TRBV6-3, the J call TRBJ1-2; 9 bases are a match to TRBD1. J was trimmed by 7 bases and V by 6 bases; bases with no gene match: 9. The length of the CDR3 is 14 residues. Per the germline V gene, CDR1 is MNHEY and CDR2 is SVGEGT. In DNA, the CDR3 is TGTGCCAGCAGCACCGGCGGGACAGGGTCTGGCTACACCTTC. It yields the protein CASSTGGTGSGYTF.

The chain employs TRBV11-2 and TRBJ1-2; D perhaps matches TRBD1 (5 bases). With 0 bases removed from V and 4 bases from J, the gap between germline ends came to 9 bases. Germline V gene lookup returns CDR1 SGHAT and CDR2 FQNNGV. This CDR3 has 14 residues. DNA of the CDR3: TGTGCCAGCAGCTTAGAAAGGACACTCTATGGCTACACCTTC. It codes for CASSLERTLYGYTF.

This clone was detected only once. This chain joins TRBV2 and TRBJ2-1; unclear D gene. CDR3 size: 13 residues. V lost 2 bases and J lost 4, with 6 bases in between. Per the germline V gene, CDR1 is SNHLY and CDR2 is FYNNEI. CDR3 in DNA: TGTGCCAGCAGTGAAAACAGATACAATGAGCAGTTCTTC. This encodes CASSENRYNEQFF.

CDR3 residues: CASSTGTVDYTGELFF. The CDR3 bases are TGTGCCAGTAGTACCGGGACAGTTGACTACACCGGGGAGCTGTTTTTT. V and J are TRBV19 and TRBJ2-2; 7 bases are a match to TRBD1. CDR3 length equals 16 residues. Germline V lookup: CDR1 LNHDA, CDR2 SQIVND (reference sequence). V trimming: 4 bases; J trimming: 3 bases; junction bases outside the gene matches: 8.

Written as DNA, the CDR3 is TGCGCCAGCAGCCTACTAGCGGGAGTGATAGATACGCAGTATTTT. It yields the protein CASSLLAGVIDTQYF. The V and J genes are TRBV5-1 and TRBJ2-3; 11 bases are shared with TRBD2. The CDR3 length is 15 residues. Germline V gene data show CDR1 as SGHRS and CDR2 as YFSETQ. V was pared by 4 bases and J by 5 bases, with 6 bases of the junction left unmatched.

The table lists this clone with a few counts. This chain joins TRBV6-1 and TRBJ2-5; 10 nucleotides align to TRBD1. Germline loops: CDR1 MNHNS, CDR2 SASEGT. After removal of 4 bases from V and 5 bases from J, the junction contained 10 bases not matched to a gene. CDR3 length: 16 amino acids. The CDR3 protein is CASSAPTGGALETQYF. The CDR3 coding sequence is TGTGCCAGCAGTGCACCGACAGGGGGCGCTTTGGAGACCCAGTACTTC.

The rearrangement uses TRBV18 and TRBJ1-4, with a weak D call TRBD1 (5 bases). Trimming cost V 2 bases and J 2 bases, with 9 bases left between them. Germline CDR1 is KGHSH and CDR2 is LQKENI. CDR3 length: 15 residues. The CDR3 coding sequence is TGTGCCAGCTCACCAACGACAGTCACTAATGAAAAACTGTTTTTT. It yields the protein CASSPTTVTNEKLFF.